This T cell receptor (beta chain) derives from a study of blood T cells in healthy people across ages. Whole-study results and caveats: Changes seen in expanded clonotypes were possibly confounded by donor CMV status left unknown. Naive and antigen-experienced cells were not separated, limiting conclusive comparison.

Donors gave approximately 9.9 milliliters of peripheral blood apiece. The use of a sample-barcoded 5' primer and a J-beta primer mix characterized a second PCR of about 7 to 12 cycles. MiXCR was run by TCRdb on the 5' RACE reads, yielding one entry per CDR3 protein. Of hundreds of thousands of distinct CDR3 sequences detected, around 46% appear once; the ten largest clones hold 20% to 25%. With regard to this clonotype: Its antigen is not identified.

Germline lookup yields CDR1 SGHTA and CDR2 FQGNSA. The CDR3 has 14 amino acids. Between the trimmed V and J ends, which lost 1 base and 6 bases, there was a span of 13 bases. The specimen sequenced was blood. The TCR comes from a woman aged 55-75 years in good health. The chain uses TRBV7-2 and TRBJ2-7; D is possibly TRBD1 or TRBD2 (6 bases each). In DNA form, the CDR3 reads TGTGCCAGCAGCTTAGAGGGGGGAGGCCCCGAGCAGTACTTC. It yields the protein CASSLEGGGPEQYF.